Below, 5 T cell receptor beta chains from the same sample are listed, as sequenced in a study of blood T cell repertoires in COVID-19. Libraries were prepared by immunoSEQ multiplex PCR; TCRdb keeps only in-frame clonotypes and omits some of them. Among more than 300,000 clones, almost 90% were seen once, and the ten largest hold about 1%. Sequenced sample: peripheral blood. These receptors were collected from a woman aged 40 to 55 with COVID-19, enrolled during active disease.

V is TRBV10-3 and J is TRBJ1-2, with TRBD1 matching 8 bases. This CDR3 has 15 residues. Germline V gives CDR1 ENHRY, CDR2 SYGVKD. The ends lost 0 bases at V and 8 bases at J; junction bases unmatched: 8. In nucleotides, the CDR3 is TGTGCCATCAGTGAGTCGATGGATGGGGACAGGGGCTACACCTTC. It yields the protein CAISESMDGDRGYTF.

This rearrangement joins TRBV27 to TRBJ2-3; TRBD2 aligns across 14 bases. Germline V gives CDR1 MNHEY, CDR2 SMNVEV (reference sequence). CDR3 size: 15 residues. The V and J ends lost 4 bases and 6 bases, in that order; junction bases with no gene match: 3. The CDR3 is CASSSRTSGRDTQYF. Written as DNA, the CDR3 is TGTGCCAGCAGTTCACGGACTAGCGGGAGGGATACGCAGTATTTT.

The DNA for the CDR3 is TGTGCCAGCAGCTCCACTGACTACTACGAGCAGTACTTC. Translated, it gives CASSSTDYYEQYF. The rearrangement links TRBV5-5 to TRBJ2-7, with D perhaps matching TRBD2 (5 bases). This CDR3 comprises 13 residues. V was clipped by 3 bases and J by 3 bases, with 10 bases between them. Germline CDR1 reads SGHKS; CDR2 reads YYEKEE (reference sequence).

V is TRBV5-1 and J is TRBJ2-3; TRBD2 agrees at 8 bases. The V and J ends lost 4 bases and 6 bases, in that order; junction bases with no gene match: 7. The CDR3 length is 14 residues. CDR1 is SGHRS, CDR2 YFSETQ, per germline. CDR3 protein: CASSPGTRGDTQYF. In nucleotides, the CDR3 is TGCGCCAGCAGCCCAGGGACTAGGGGGGATACGCAGTATTTT.

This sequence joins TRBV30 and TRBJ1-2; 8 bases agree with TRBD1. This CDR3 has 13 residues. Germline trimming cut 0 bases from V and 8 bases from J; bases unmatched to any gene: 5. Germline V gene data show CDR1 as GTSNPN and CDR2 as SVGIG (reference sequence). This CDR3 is CAWSVQGAQGYTF. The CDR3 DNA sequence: TGTGCCTGGAGTGTCCAGGGGGCACAAGGCTACACCTTC.